This record looks at one T cell receptor beta chain sequence and its context. This sample stems from a study of blood T cell repertoires in COVID-19. On the study more broadly: Collection of acute and convalescent COVID-19 samples took place in the United States, Italy and Spain. Nucleic acid was either cDNA or gDNA, and it came from T cells, B-cell-depleted T cells, or PBMCs.

Source study methods: The authors estimated nucleated cell counts from reference gene primer amplification. Some clones are missing from TCRdb's copy, which holds only in-frame ones; the method was immunoSEQ multiplex PCR. That table gives V, J and clone size, and the DNA gave D and trimming. The profile shows over 60,000 clones, 85% to 90% of them singletons. Germline values: CDR1 LNHDA, CDR2 SQIVND (reference sequence). The CDR3 consists of 17 residues. V was clipped by 5 bases and J by 0 bases, with 17 bases between them. Sequences were obtained from peripheral blood. J is TRBJ2-1 and V is TRBV19; weak D call: TRBD1 (6 bases). The source of this sequence is a man aged 65 to 85 with active or convalescent COVID-19. The CDR3 nucleotides read TGTGCCAGTAGTCCCCGACGACAGGCGAGCTCCTACAATGAGCAGTTCTTC. Translating gives CASSPRRQASSYNEQFF.